The present TCR beta chain was sequenced within a study of T cell repertoires in cytomegalovirus infection. Study in general: Researchers turned to recently identified HLA-C-restricted CMV epitopes as well as well-studied HLA-B-restricted ones. Indications of both CMV infection and matching HLA type were provided by public TCR beta signatures. Whole-study findings and limits: HLA-C-restricted TCR beta clonotypes specific for CMV led the ex vivo response.

TCRdb itself ran the reads through MiXCR, one entry per CDR3 protein. The sample contains some 150,000 distinct CDR3 sequences, roughly 32% of which appear only once. This CDR3 comprises 16 residues. Germline V gene lookup returns CDR1 MGHRA and CDR2 YSYEKL. The ends were cut back, 3 bases at V and 1 base at J, with 13 bases in the middle. Of note for this clonotype: What it binds is unknown.

The clonotype comes from a human donor in good health (CMV status not recorded). Some clones in this sample may be carry-over from other donors' samples. The chain carries TRBV4-1 and TRBJ1-5; D possibly corresponds to TRBD1 (6 bases). The input for sequencing was CD8+ T cells from cultured PBMCs, taken from culture after CMV antigen stimulation. The CDR3 is CASSHRPGESNQPQHF. DNA for the CDR3: TGCGCCAGCAGCCACCGCCCAGGGGAAAGCAATCAGCCCCAGCATTTT.